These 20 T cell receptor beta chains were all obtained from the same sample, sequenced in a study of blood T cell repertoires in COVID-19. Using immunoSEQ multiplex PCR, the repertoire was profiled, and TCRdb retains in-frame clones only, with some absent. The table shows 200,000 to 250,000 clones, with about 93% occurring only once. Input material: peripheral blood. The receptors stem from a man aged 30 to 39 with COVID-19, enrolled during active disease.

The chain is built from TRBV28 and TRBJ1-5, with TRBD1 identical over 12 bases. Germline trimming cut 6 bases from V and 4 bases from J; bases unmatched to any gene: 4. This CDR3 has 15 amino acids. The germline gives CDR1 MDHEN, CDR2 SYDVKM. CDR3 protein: CASRGQGAGNQPQHF. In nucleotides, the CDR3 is TGTGCCAGCAGGGGACAGGGGGCGGGAAATCAGCCCCAGCATTTT.

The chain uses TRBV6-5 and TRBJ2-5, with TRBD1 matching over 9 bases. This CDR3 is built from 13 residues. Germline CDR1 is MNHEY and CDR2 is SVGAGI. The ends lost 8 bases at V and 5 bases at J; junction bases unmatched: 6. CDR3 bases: TGTGCCAGCGGACAGGGGCCCGGGGAGACCCAGTACTTC. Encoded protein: CASGQGPGETQYF.

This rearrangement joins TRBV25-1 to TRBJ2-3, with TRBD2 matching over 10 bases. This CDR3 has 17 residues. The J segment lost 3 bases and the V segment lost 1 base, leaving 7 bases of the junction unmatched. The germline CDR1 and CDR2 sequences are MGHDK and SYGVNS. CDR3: CASSESRQRGGTDTQYF. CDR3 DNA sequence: TGTGCCAGCAGTGAATCCCGGCAGCGGGGGGGGACAGATACGCAGTATTTT.

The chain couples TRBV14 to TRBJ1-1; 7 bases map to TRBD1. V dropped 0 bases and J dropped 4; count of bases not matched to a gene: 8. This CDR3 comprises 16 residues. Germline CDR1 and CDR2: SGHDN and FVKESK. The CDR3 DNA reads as TGTGCCAGCAGCCAAGAGCCCCTCAGGGGGAGCACTGAAGCTTTCTTT. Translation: CASSQEPLRGSTEAFF.

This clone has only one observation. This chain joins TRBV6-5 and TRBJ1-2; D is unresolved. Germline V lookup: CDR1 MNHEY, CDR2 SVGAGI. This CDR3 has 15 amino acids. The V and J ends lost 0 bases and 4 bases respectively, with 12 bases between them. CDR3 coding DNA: TGTGCCAGCAGTTACTCTTCAACGGGTCTCTATGGCTACACCTTC. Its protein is CASSYSSTGLYGYTF.

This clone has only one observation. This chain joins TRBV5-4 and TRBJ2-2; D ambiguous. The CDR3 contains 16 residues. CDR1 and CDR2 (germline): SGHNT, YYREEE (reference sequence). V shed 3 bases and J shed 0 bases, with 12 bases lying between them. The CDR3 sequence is CASSSVVSANTGELFF. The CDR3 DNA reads TGTGCCAGCAGCTCCGTTGTGAGCGCGAACACCGGGGAGCTGTTTTTT.

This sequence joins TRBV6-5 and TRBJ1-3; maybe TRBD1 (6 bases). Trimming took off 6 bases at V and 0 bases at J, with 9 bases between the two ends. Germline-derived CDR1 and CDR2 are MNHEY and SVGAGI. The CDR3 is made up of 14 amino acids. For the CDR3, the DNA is TGTGCCAGCAGGAAACAGGGCTCTGGAAACACCATATATTTT. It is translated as CASRKQGSGNTIYF.

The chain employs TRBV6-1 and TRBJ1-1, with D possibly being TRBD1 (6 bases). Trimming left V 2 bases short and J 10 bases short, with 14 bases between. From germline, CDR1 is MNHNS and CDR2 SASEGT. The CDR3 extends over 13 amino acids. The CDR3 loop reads CASSEMGGRGAFF. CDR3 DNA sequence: TGTGCCAGCAGTGAAATGGGGGGGCGAGGAGCTTTCTTT.

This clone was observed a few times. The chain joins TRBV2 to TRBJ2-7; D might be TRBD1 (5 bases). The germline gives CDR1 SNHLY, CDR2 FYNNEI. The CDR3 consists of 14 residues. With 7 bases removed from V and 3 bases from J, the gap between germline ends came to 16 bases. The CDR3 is CASKVGDAFYEQYF. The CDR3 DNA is TGTGCCAGCAAGGTAGGGGATGCATTCTACGAGCAGTACTTC.

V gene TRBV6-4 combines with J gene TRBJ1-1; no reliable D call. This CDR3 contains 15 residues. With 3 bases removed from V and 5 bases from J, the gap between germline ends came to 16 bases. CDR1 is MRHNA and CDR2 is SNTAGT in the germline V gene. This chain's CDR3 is CASSEEFHLGTEAFF. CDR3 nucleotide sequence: TGTGCCAGCAGTGAAGAGTTTCATCTCGGGACTGAAGCTTTCTTT.

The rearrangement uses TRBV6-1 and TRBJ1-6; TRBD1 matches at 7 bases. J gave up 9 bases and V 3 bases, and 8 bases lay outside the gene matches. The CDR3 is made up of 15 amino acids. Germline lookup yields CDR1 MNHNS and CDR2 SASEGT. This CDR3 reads CASSDARQGGSPLHF. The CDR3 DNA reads TGTGCCAGCAGTGACGCAAGACAGGGTGGTTCACCCCTCCACTTT.

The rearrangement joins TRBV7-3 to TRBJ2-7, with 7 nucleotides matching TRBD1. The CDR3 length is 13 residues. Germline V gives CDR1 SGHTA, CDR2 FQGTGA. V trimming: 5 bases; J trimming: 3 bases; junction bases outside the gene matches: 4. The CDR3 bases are TGTGCCAGCAGCAAGGACAGGAACTACGAGCAGTACTTC. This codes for CASSKDRNYEQYF.

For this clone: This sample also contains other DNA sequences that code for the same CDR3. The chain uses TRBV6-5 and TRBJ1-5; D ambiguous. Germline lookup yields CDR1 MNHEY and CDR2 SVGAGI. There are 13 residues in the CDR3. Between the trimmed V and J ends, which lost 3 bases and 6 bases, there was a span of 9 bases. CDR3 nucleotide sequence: TGTGCCAGCAGTTATGGAGGGTCTCAGCCCCAGCATTTT. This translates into CASSYGGSQPQHF.

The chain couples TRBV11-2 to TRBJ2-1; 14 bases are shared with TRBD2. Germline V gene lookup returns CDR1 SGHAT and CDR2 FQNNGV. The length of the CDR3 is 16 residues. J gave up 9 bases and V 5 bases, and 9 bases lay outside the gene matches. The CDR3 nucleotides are TGTGCCAGCAGCGGTGGACTAGCGGGGGGCCAGGGTGAGCAGTTCTTC. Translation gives CASSGGLAGGQGEQFF.

CDR3 residues: CASSQQLEGDYGYTF. For the CDR3, the DNA is TGTGCCAGCAGCCAACAATTAGAAGGGGACTATGGCTACACCTTC. The J gene is TRBJ1-2, the V gene TRBV3-1 (or the pseudogene TRBV3-2), with a possible D match to TRBD1 (5 bases). From germline, CDR1 is LGHDT and CDR2 YNNKEL (reference sequence). The V gene lost 2 bases and the J gene lost 3 bases, with 13 bases spanning the gap. CDR3 length equals 15 residues.

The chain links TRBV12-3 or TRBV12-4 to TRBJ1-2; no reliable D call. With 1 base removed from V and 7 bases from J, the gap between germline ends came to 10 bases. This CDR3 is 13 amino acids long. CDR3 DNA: TGTGCCAGCAGTTTAGGTCCGGGTGCTGGCTACACCTTC. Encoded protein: CASSLGPGAGYTF.

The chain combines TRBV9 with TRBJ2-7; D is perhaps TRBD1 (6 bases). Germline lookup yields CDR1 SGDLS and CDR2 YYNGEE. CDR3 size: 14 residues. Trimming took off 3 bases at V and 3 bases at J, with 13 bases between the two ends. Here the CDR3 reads CASSGGPVGYEQYF. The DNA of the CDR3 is TGTGCCAGCAGCGGGGGGCCAGTAGGCTACGAGCAGTACTTC.

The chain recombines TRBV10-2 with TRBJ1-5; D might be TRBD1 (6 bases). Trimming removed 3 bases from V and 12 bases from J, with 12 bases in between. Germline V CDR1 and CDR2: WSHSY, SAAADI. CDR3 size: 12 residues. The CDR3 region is CASSDPTGNQHF. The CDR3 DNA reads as TGCGCCAGCAGTGACCCCACAGGGAACCAGCATTTT.

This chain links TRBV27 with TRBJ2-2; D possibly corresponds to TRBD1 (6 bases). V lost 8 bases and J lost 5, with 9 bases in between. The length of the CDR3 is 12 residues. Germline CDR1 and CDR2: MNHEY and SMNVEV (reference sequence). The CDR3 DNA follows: TGTGCCAGCGGACAGCCGACCGGGGAGCTGTTTTTT. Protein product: CASGQPTGELFF.

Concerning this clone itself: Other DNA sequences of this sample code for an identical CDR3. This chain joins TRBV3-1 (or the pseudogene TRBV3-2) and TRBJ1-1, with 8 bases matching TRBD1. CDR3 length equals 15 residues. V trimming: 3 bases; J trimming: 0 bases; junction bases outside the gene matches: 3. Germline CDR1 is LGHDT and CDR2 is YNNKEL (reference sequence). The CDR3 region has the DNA TGTGCCAGCAGCCAGAGGACAGGGCTGAACACTGAAGCTTTCTTT. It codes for CASSQRTGLNTEAFF.